This T cell receptor (beta chain) emerged from a study of Ad26.COV2.S vaccination and SARS-CoV-2 variants. Treatment given: 15 to 20 received Ad26.COV2.S at low or high dose, single or two shots; roughly five received placebo; per-sample allocation not given. Sampling was done on day 63 after the first vaccine or placebo injection. Data came from immunoSEQ multiplex PCR; TCRdb stores just in-frame clones and leaves some out. The data contain approximately 300,000 clones, around 85% of them singletons. V gave up 1 base and J gave up 3 bases; unmatched junction bases: 8. CDR3 size: 16 residues. Per germline, CDR1 LNHDA and CDR2 SQIVND (reference sequence).

Sequences were derived from peripheral blood, sampled in a trial of Ad26.COV2.S vaccine versus placebo. V gene TRBV19 combines with J gene TRBJ1-1; 7 bases agree with TRBD1. This TCR was sampled from a person between 18 and 65 years old who received the Ad26.COV2.S COVID-19 vaccine or a placebo. CDR3 sequence reads: CASSIGAGGHYTEAFF. CDR3 DNA sequence: TGTGCCAGTAGTATAGGGGCAGGGGGACATTACACTGAAGCTTTCTTT.